These 32 T cell receptor beta chains were all obtained from the same sample, sequenced in a study of shared clonotypes between healthy human individuals (dated by TCRdb to 2020 to 2022). Libraries were prepared through the immunoSEQ multiplex PCR assay. Sourced from immuneACCESS, this table was stored by TCRdb with only in-frame sequences that have V and J called. A share of the clones is absent; for the studies checked, an unresolved V gene accounts for under half, and the remainder has no known explanation. The sample table contains approximately 1,500,000 clones; only one count was recorded for approximately 96% of them. The top ten clonotypes cover approximately 1.1% of the sample. The material sequenced was naive CD4+ T cells sorted from blood. Taken with the paper, the label for cell subset or site translates to: CD45RA+ positively selected. The receptors originated from a man under 40 in good health.

The chain recombines TRBV27 with TRBJ2-2; 7 positions agree with TRBD2. There are 18 residues in the CDR3. The V gene's germline CDR1 is MNHEY and CDR2 SMNVEV (reference sequence). V was clipped by 7 bases and J by 8 bases; unmatched bases: 22. The CDR3: CASTGTRGVVGGLGELFF. DNA of the CDR3: TGTGCCAGCACGGGAACTCGGGGGGTGGTCGGAGGTTTAGGGGAGCTGTTTTTT.

DNA for the CDR3: TGTGCCAGCAGCAGGGGGGCTGACTACGAGCAGTACTTC. This gives the protein CASSRGADYEQYF. The chain combines TRBV2 with TRBJ2-7, with D maybe TRBD1 (7 bases). The germline gives CDR1 SNHLY, CDR2 FYNNEI. V lost 6 bases and J lost 3, with 12 bases in between. The CDR3 runs to 13 residues.

The chain uses TRBV29-1 and TRBJ2-7; maybe TRBD1 (6 bases). Trimming took 1 base from V and 1 from J, leaving 8 bases between them. The CDR3 has 13 residues. Germline CDR1 reads SQVTM; CDR2 reads ANQGSEA. The CDR3 DNA reads TGCAGCGTTGAAGCGGGACAATCCTACGAGCAGTACTTC. The encoded protein is CSVEAGQSYEQYF.

The V and J genes are TRBV10-3 and TRBJ2-5; the D is unclear. CDR1 and CDR2 from the germline V gene are ENHRY and SYGVKD. The CDR3 totals 14 residues. The V end lost 10 bases, the J end lost 5 bases, and 20 bases lay between the germline ends. The CDR3 bases are TGTGCCAGAAGTGCGGAGTTCCAGGTGGAGACCCAGTACTTC. It specifies CARSAEFQVETQYF.

The genes are TRBV6-6 and TRBJ2-1; D is perhaps TRBD2 (5 bases). The germline CDR1 and CDR2 sequences are MNHNY and SVGAGI (reference sequence). The CDR3 totals 12 residues. V was pared by 2 bases and J by 10 bases, with 9 bases between. The CDR3 nucleotides read TGTGCCAGCAGTTACCCAGCGGACGAGCAGTTCTTC. Residues: CASSYPADEQFF.

The CDR3 bases are TGTGCCAGCTCCCCGCGTCGAAATGGCTACACCTTC. The encoded protein is CASSPRRNGYTF. The V and J genes are TRBV18 and TRBJ1-2; D remains ambiguous. Germline loops: CDR1 KGHSH, CDR2 LQKENI. The V end was cut by 6 bases, the J end by 6 bases, with 11 bases between. The CDR3 spans 12 residues.

About this clone itself: Distinct nucleotide sequences in the sample also encode this CDR3. The chain uses TRBV5-1 and TRBJ2-7; 15 bases fit TRBD2. The CDR3 length is 15 residues. V shed 5 bases and J 2 bases; nucleotides not matched to a gene: 2. The germline V gene has CDR1 SGHRS and CDR2 YFSETQ. Here the CDR3 DNA reads TGCGCCAGCAGTCGGACTAGCGGGAGGGCCTACGAGCAGTACTTC. This gives the protein CASSRTSGRAYEQYF.

This clone was recorded once. The rearrangement links TRBV5-4 to TRBJ2-1; 10 nucleotides line up with TRBD2. Germline CDR1 is SGHNT and CDR2 is YYREEE (reference sequence). Unmatched junction bases numbered 6, after V lost 2 bases and J lost 4 bases. This CDR3 has 16 amino acids. The CDR3 DNA sequence: TGTGCCAGCAGCTTTTCCGGGACTAGCGTTTACAATGAGCAGTTCTTC. Protein product: CASSFSGTSVYNEQFF.

The chain recombines TRBV5-1 with TRBJ2-7; 7 nucleotides agree with TRBD2. In germline, CDR1 is SGHRS, CDR2 YFSETQ. With 4 bases clipped from V and 6 bases from J, the junction kept 13 bases outside the gene matches. The CDR3 loop spans 15 amino acids. Here the CDR3 DNA reads TGCGCCAGCAGCGGCGGGAGTGGAGGTCGGGTCGAGCAGTACTTC. Its translation is CASSGGSGGRVEQYF.

V is TRBV9 and J is TRBJ1-3; D unclear. Germline V gene sequence: CDR1 SGDLS, CDR2 YYNGEE. The CDR3 length is 13 residues. Trimming shortened V by 1 base and J by 1 base, and 3 bases separated the two germline ends. The CDR3 here is CASSVRSGNTIYF. DNA of the CDR3: TGTGCCAGCAGCGTAAGGTCTGGAAACACCATATATTTT.

The count of this clone is one. The DNA of the CDR3 is TGTGCCAGCTCACCACCTTCTGTGAGCTCCTACAATGAGCAGTTCTTC. Residues: CASSPPSVSSYNEQFF. The rearrangement uses TRBV18 and TRBJ2-1; no firm D call. V shed 0 bases and J shed 0 bases, with 9 bases lying between them. The CDR3 length is 16 residues. Germline CDR1 reads KGHSH; CDR2 reads LQKENI.

This chain uses TRBV7-2 with TRBJ2-7; tentatively, D is TRBD2 (5 bases). Germline-derived CDR1 and CDR2 are SGHTA and FQGNSA. Trimming pared 5 bases from V and 0 bases from J, leaving 14 bases between. This CDR3 comprises 15 residues. For the CDR3, the DNA is TGTGCCAGCAGCGGGAGTGCGTCCGACTCCTACGAGCAGTACTTC. Residues: CASSGSASDSYEQYF.

The chain has TRBV7-2 and TRBJ1-3; D not resolved. The CDR3 spans 13 residues. Germline CDR1 SGHTA, CDR2 FQGNSA. Trimming shortened V by 0 bases and J by 6 bases, and 6 bases separated the two germline ends. CDR3 sequence reads: CASSLAFPNTIYF. CDR3 in DNA: TGTGCCAGCAGCTTAGCGTTTCCAAACACCATATATTTT.

The chain joins TRBV7-2 to TRBJ1-5, with no clear D. V was clipped by 3 bases and J by 2 bases, with 14 bases between them. CDR1 is SGHTA and CDR2 is FQGNSA in the germline V gene. CDR3 size: 16 residues. For the CDR3, the DNA is TGTGCCAGCAGCTTGCTAGTCCCTGGGGGCAATCAGCCCCAGCATTTT. Protein: CASSLLVPGGNQPQHF.

The gene calls are TRBV10-3 and TRBJ2-7; 7 bases are shared with TRBD2. Per the germline V gene, CDR1 is ENHRY and CDR2 is SYGVKD. The CDR3 is 15 residues long. After removal of 2 bases from V and 3 bases from J, the junction contained 7 bases not matched to a gene. This CDR3 reads CAISEQRGPNYEQYF. The CDR3 DNA is TGTGCCATCAGTGAGCAGCGGGGACCGAACTACGAGCAGTACTTC.

On this clone itself: This same CDR3 is encoded by further DNA sequences in the sample. V is TRBV5-1 and J is TRBJ2-5; TRBD1 matches 8 bases. The CDR3 extends over 14 amino acids. J was trimmed by 2 bases and V by 1 base; bases with no gene match: 1. CDR1 and CDR2 (germline): SGHRS, YFSETQ. In nucleotides, the CDR3 is TGCGCCAGCAGCTTGACAGGGGGTCAAGAGACCCAGTACTTC. Translating it yields CASSLTGGQETQYF.

The CDR3 loop is CASSLGRAVQETQYF. The CDR3 DNA is TGTGCCAGCAGCTTAGGCAGGGCGGTCCAAGAGACCCAGTACTTC. J is TRBJ2-5 and V is TRBV7-9, with D possibly being TRBD1 (5 bases). The CDR3 is made up of 15 amino acids. V was trimmed by 1 base and J by 1 base, leaving 10 bases between them. The V gene's germline CDR1 is SEHNR and CDR2 FQNEAQ (reference sequence).

This clone has only one observation. J is TRBJ2-2 and V is TRBV5-4, with D tentatively TRBD1 or TRBD2 (5 bases each). With 0 bases removed from V and 6 bases from J, the gap between germline ends came to 15 bases. Germline lookup yields CDR1 SGHNT and CDR2 YYREEE (reference sequence). The CDR3 consists of 16 residues. The CDR3 loop reads CASSLAGLVGAGELFF. In nucleotides, the CDR3 is TGTGCCAGCAGCTTGGCTGGCTTGGTGGGGGCCGGGGAGCTGTTTTTT.

This chain joins TRBV6-5 and TRBJ2-1; 7 bases fit TRBD1. Germline values: CDR1 MNHEY, CDR2 SVGAGI. Germline trimming cut 11 bases from V and 2 bases from J; bases unmatched to any gene: 6. The CDR3 sequence is 13 residues long. The CDR3 loop is CASQGVPYNEQFF. In DNA, the CDR3 is TGTGCCTCGCAGGGGGTCCCCTACAATGAGCAGTTCTTC.

This sequence joins TRBV28 and TRBJ1-1; TRBD1 matches at 7 bases. With V trimmed by 4 bases and J by 1 base, 9 bases remained unmatched. The CDR3 extends over 16 amino acids. CDR1 is MDHEN, CDR2 SYDVKM, per germline. As DNA, the CDR3 is TGTGCCAGCAGTTCCCGACACAGGGGTAGGAACACTGAAGCTTTCTTT. Encoded protein: CASSSRHRGRNTEAFF.

The chain links TRBV28 to TRBJ1-5; D remains unclear. Deletions cut 6 bases from V and 6 bases from J, with 21 bases between. This CDR3 spans 16 amino acids. Per germline, CDR1 MDHEN and CDR2 SYDVKM. The CDR3 is CASSLDGPHSGQPQHF. CDR3 DNA sequence: TGTGCCAGCAGCCTTGACGGGCCCCACTCGGGTCAGCCCCAGCATTTT.

This clone was observed a single time. The J gene is TRBJ2-1, the V gene TRBV5-1; TRBD1 agrees at 7 bases. Germline V gene data show CDR1 as SGHRS and CDR2 as YFSETQ. V shed 4 bases and J 7 bases; nucleotides not matched to a gene: 14. The CDR3 has 16 residues. The CDR3 region is CASSRGTGVLLNEQFF. The CDR3 DNA is TGCGCCAGCAGCCGCGGTACAGGGGTTCTTCTTAATGAGCAGTTCTTC.

The V gene is TRBV28, the J gene TRBJ1-2, with D perhaps matching TRBD1 (6 bases). The CDR3 loop spans 11 amino acids. Germline CDR1 reads MDHEN; CDR2 reads SYDVKM. V was pared by 3 bases and J by 8 bases, with 7 bases between. CDR3 bases: TGTGCCAGCAGTTTTGGACAGGGCTACACCTTC. Translation: CASSFGQGYTF.

This chain connects TRBV5-5 to TRBJ1-5; D unclear. Germline V CDR1 and CDR2: SGHKS, YYEKEE (reference sequence). Trimming cost V 5 bases and J 2 bases, with 20 bases left between them. The CDR3 is 17 amino acids. In nucleotides, the CDR3 is TGTGCCAGCAGACCCTTTCCCTCGGTGTCTGGCAATCAGCCCCAGCATTTT. It is translated as CASRPFPSVSGNQPQHF.

The chain combines TRBV7-9 with TRBJ2-6; D is perhaps TRBD1 (6 bases). V lost 7 bases and J lost 2, with 21 bases in between. Looked up from germline, CDR1 is SEHNR and CDR2 is FQNEAQ (reference sequence). The CDR3 has 18 residues. This CDR3 reads CASTESGGANTGANVLTF. CDR3 DNA: TGTGCCAGCACCGAAAGTGGGGGCGCCAACACTGGGGCCAACGTCCTGACTTTC.

The gene calls are TRBV19 and TRBJ2-4; TRBD1 might be the D (6 bases). The V gene lost 2 bases and the J gene lost 8 bases, with 10 bases spanning the gap. The CDR3 runs 13 residues. CDR1 is LNHDA, CDR2 SQIVND, per germline (reference sequence). As DNA, the CDR3 is TGTGCCAGTAGTATACCGGGACAATACATTCAGTACTTC. It is translated as CASSIPGQYIQYF.

The rearrangement links TRBV7-8 to TRBJ1-1; D is perhaps TRBD1 (5 bases). Germline assignment: CDR1 SGHVS and CDR2 FQNEAQ. This CDR3 contains 13 residues. V dropped 11 bases and J dropped 2 bases, with 15 bases sitting between them. The CDR3 DNA reads TGTGCCGGACCCTACAGGATAAACACTGAAGCTTTCTTT. It specifies CAGPYRINTEAFF.

The rearrangement links TRBV6-4 to TRBJ1-1, with D unclear. This CDR3 contains 13 residues. V was pared by 5 bases and J by 3 bases, with 10 bases between. Germline V gene data show CDR1 as MRHNA and CDR2 as SNTAGT. The CDR3 coding sequence is TGTGCCAGCAGTCAGACTCGGGACACTGAAGCTTTCTTT. Residues: CASSQTRDTEAFF.

As regards this clone: Other DNA sequences of this sample code for an identical CDR3. This rearrangement joins TRBV18 to TRBJ1-5; TRBD1 might be the D (5 bases). The CDR3 spans 13 residues. Trimming shortened V by 3 bases and J by 2 bases, and 5 bases separated the two germline ends. Germline loops: CDR1 KGHSH, CDR2 LQKENI. CDR3 sequence (DNA): TGTGCCAGCTCACCGGGGGGCAATCAGCCCCAGCATTTT. Its protein is CASSPGGNQPQHF.

The chain is built from TRBV28 and TRBJ1-2; no firm D call. With 4 bases removed from V and 7 bases from J, the gap between germline ends came to 16 bases. Germline values: CDR1 MDHEN, CDR2 SYDVKM. The CDR3 is made up of 14 amino acids. This CDR3 is CASSYTGGERGYTF. In nucleotides, the CDR3 is TGTGCCAGCAGTTACACGGGTGGGGAACGTGGCTACACCTTC.

CDR3 sequence (DNA): TGTGCCAGCAGCCCCGTGGTCGGCGAGACCCAGTACTTC. It translates to CASSPVVGETQYF. The rearrangement joins TRBV11-3 to TRBJ2-5, with D hard to call. Germline-derived CDR1 and CDR2 are SGHNT and YENEEA. This CDR3 has 13 residues. Trimming stripped 5 bases from V and 5 bases from J, with 12 bases between.

This clone has only one observation. This CDR3 is also generated by other DNA sequences in the sample. The chain uses TRBV18 and TRBJ2-1; D might be TRBD1 (6 bases). There are 15 residues in the CDR3. Germline V gene data show CDR1 as KGHSH and CDR2 as LQKENI. With 6 bases removed from V and 0 bases from J, the gap between germline ends came to 12 bases. CDR3 sequence: CASSRDISSYNEQFF. CDR3 in DNA: TGTGCCAGCTCTCGGGACATTAGCTCCTACAATGAGCAGTTCTTC.